This T cell receptor (beta chain) was recorded in a study of blood T cell repertoires in COVID-19. The assay was immunoSEQ multiplex PCR, and TCRdb's table has in-frame clones only and misses some. The table has 300,000 to 400,000 clones, about 86% seen once. After removal of 4 bases from V and 5 bases from J, the junction contained 8 bases not matched to a gene. This CDR3 comprises 16 residues. CDR1 is SEHNR and CDR2 is FQNEAQ in the germline V gene (reference sequence). In Seattle, patients joined the study during active infection and were tracked longitudinally. The source material was peripheral blood. This chain links TRBV7-9 with TRBJ2-5; TRBD2 aligns across 12 bases. This sequence originates from a woman aged 60-70 years with COVID-19, enrolled during active disease. The CDR3 loop reads CASSSGLAGNLETQYF. CDR3 in DNA: TGTGCCAGCAGCTCAGGACTAGCGGGGAATCTGGAGACCCAGTACTTC.